This is a list of T cell receptor beta chains from one sample in a study of blood T cells in healthy people across ages. TCRdb used MiXCR to reprocess the 5' RACE reads, holding one entry per CDR3 protein. Of around 870,000 distinct CDR3 sequences listed, 29% are singletons. Specimen: blood. The source is a woman older than 75 in good health. Both conserved end residues are part of each CDR3. D genes are given only for firm matches. Only part of the rows carry a size: once, few, many, or a class if the clone is expanded.

v_call,j_call,d_call,clone_size,cdr3_nt,cdr3_aa
TRBV5-7,TRBJ2-3,NA,few,TGTGCCAGCAGCTTGTTTGGGGGAAGGGGAAAAGATACGCAGTATTTT,CASSLFGGRGKDTQYF
TRBV30,TRBJ2-7,NA,many,TGTGCCTGGAACACAGGGTCCCACGAGCAGTACTTC,CAWNTGSHEQYF
TRBV20-1,TRBJ2-7,TRBD1,NA,TGCAGTGCCCCGAAGACAGGGTACGAGCAGTACTTC,CSAPKTGYEQYF
TRBV25-1,TRBJ2-1,TRBD2,few,TGTGCCAGCAGTGATCCCCTGGGACTAGCGGGGGACTACAATGAGCAGTTCTTC,CASSDPLGLAGDYNEQFF
TRBV20-1,TRBJ2-5,NA,many,TGCAGTCCCTACGGGGGTAGTGTCCAAGAGACCCAGTACTTC,CSPYGGSVQETQYF
TRBV7-2,TRBJ1-4,NA,many,TGTGCCAGCAGCTTATCTCGACACCAAGGAGTTGCACTGTTTTTT,CASSLSRHQGVALFF
TRBV7-9,TRBJ1-6,TRBD1,many,TGTGCCAGCAGCCCAGTGGGTCAAGGGGGCACTTCACCCCTCCACTTT,CASSPVGQGGTSPLHF
TRBV10-3,TRBJ2-7,TRBD2,NA,TGTGCCATCAGTGAATCTAGCGGAAGCGAGCAGTACTTC,CAISESSGSEQYF
TRBV5-1,TRBJ2-3,TRBD2,NA,TGCGCCAGCAGCCTTGGACTAGCGGGGTATTATGGCACGCAGTATTTT,CASSLGLAGYYGTQYF
TRBV25-1,TRBJ2-5,NA,NA,TGTGCCAGCAGGAAGGCGGGGGCCCTGAATGAGCAGTACTTC,CASRKAGALNEQYF
TRBV4-3,TRBJ1-6,NA,many,TGCGCCAGCAGCCCCCGACATGGGGCGGGTATTAATTCACCCCTCCACTTT,CASSPRHGAGINSPLHF
TRBV20-1,TRBJ2-1,NA,many,TGCAGTGCTAGAGATGATGGACAGCAGTTCTTC,CSARDDGQQFF
TRBV30,TRBJ1-5,NA,NA,TGTGCCTGGAGTTCGGGGATCACGCAGCCCCAGCATTTT,CAWSSGITQPQHF
TRBV20-1,TRBJ2-4,TRBD2,many,TGCAGTGCTAGACTAGCGGGGAAAAACATTCAGTACTTC,CSARLAGKNIQYF
TRBV20-1,TRBJ2-3,TRBD2,NA,TGCAGTGCGCCTTCGGGGGGGGGCGGCACAGATACGCAGTATTTT,CSAPSGGGGTDTQYF
TRBV7-2,TRBJ1-6,NA,many,TGTGCCAGCACCTCGGACAGAACCAATAATTCACCCCTCCACTTT,CASTSDRTNNSPLHF
TRBV3-1,TRBJ1-3,NA,NA,TGTGCCAGCAGCCAAGGGGGTTTTGGAAACACCATATATTTT,CASSQGGFGNTIYF
TRBV11-2,TRBJ2-7,NA,many,TGTGCCAGCAGCTTGCTACTACAGGCTTTTAGCTCCTACGAGCAGTACTTC,CASSLLLQAFSSYEQYF
TRBV12-3/TRBV12-4,TRBJ1-3,NA,NA,TGTGCCAGCAAACAACAGGTCTCTGGAAACACCATATATTTT,CASKQQVSGNTIYF
TRBV15,TRBJ1-5,NA,NA,TGTGCCACCAGCAGAGATCAAGGCCCCGGTCAGCCCCAGCATTTT,CATSRDQGPGQPQHF
TRBV11-2,TRBJ2-1,NA,many,TGTGCCAGCAGCATAGCACATGAGCAGTTCTTC,CASSIAHEQFF
TRBV9,TRBJ2-7,TRBD1,many,TGTGCCAGCAGCGCGGGGACAGGGTTAACCTACGAGCAGTACTTC,CASSAGTGLTYEQYF
TRBV9,TRBJ2-1,TRBD1,many,TGTGCCAGCAGCGGACAGGGTTCGGCTGAGCAGTTCTTC,CASSGQGSAEQFF
TRBV25-1,TRBJ2-6,NA,many,TGTGCCAGCAGTCAATCCGGGACGTCTGGGGCCAACGTCCTGACTTTC,CASSQSGTSGANVLTF
TRBV28,TRBJ1-6,NA,few,TGTGCCAGCAGTTTGGGACACCCTCTTTCACCCCTCCACTTT,CASSLGHPLSPLHF
TRBV6-2/TRBV6-3,TRBJ2-7,TRBD2,NA,TGTGCCAGCAGCTTAAGCGGGAGTCTTTCCTACGAGCAGTACTTC,CASSLSGSLSYEQYF
TRBV30,TRBJ2-5,NA,few,TGTGCCTGGAGTGTACAAGGGGGGGAGACCCAGTACTTC,CAWSVQGGETQYF
TRBV4-3,TRBJ2-1,TRBD1,NA,TGCGCCAGCAGCCAACTGACAGGGCATGAGCAGTTCTTC,CASSQLTGHEQFF
TRBV2,TRBJ2-1,NA,few,TGTGCCAGCAGTGTTCTTACGTCCTCGGTCACACCGGGGCAGTTCTTC,CASSVLTSSVTPGQFF
TRBV5-6,TRBJ2-3,NA,NA,TGTGCCAGCAGCCGCGAGCGGCCCCAGCAGTATTTT,CASSRERPQQYF
TRBV5-1,TRBJ2-3,NA,many,TGCGCCAGCAGCTTGGAGTGGGGTCAGGGGTTAGCGCAGTATTTT,CASSLEWGQGLAQYF
TRBV6-2/TRBV6-3,TRBJ1-1,NA,NA,TGTGCCAGCAGTTACCCTCCCGGACGGAACATGAGCACTGAAGCTTTCTTT,CASSYPPGRNMSTEAFF
TRBV19,TRBJ2-5,NA,NA,TGTGCCAGTAGTATTTCACTAGCCCCCCAAGAGACCCAGTACTTC,CASSISLAPQETQYF
TRBV12-3/TRBV12-4,TRBJ1-3,NA,few,TGTGCCAGCAGTTTTAGCAGGGGCTCTGGAAACACCATATATTTT,CASSFSRGSGNTIYF
TRBV6-5,TRBJ1-2,NA,many,TGTGCCAGCAGCTTTGACATTTTGGGCTATGGCTACACCTTC,CASSFDILGYGYTF
TRBV18,TRBJ2-1,NA,many,TGTGCCAGCTCACCACCGGGAGTTCTCACCTTTAACAATGAGCAGTTCTTC,CASSPPGVLTFNNEQFF
TRBV20-1,TRBJ2-3,NA,NA,TGCAGTGCGGGAGACTCTAGCACAGATACGCAGTATTTT,CSAGDSSTDTQYF
TRBV12-3/TRBV12-4,TRBJ2-5,NA,many,TGTGCCAGCAGCTGGGACGAAGGTGGGACCCAGTACTTC,CASSWDEGGTQYF
TRBV5-5,TRBJ2-7,NA,NA,TGTGCCAGCAGCCTCCGGGGACGGCCCTCCTACGAGCAGTACTTC,CASSLRGRPSYEQYF
TRBV12-3/TRBV12-4,TRBJ1-4,NA,few,TGTGCCACCCAGGACCGGGGTGCTAATGAAAAACTGTTTTTT,CATQDRGANEKLFF
TRBV7-9,TRBJ1-2,TRBD1,NA,TGTGCCAGCAGCTCACCGGACAGGGGGCATTATGGCTACACCTTC,CASSSPDRGHYGYTF
TRBV20-1,TRBJ2-3,TRBD2,many,TGCAGTGCTAGAGCCGCGGGGGGCTCGGGTACGCAGTATTTT,CSARAAGGSGTQYF
TRBV6-2/TRBV6-3,TRBJ1-5,TRBD1,many,TGTGCCAGCAACTACAGGGGTTCGATTTCTTTTGGCAATCAGCCCCAGCATTTT,CASNYRGSISFGNQPQHF
TRBV20-1,TRBJ2-5,NA,NA,TGCAGTGCCCAGATCGGCGGGAACGAGGAGACCCAGTACTTC,CSAQIGGNEETQYF
TRBV7-2,TRBJ2-1,NA,many,TGTGCCAGCAGCGTCGGGGGACCCGCCATTCTGTTCTTC,CASSVGGPAILFF